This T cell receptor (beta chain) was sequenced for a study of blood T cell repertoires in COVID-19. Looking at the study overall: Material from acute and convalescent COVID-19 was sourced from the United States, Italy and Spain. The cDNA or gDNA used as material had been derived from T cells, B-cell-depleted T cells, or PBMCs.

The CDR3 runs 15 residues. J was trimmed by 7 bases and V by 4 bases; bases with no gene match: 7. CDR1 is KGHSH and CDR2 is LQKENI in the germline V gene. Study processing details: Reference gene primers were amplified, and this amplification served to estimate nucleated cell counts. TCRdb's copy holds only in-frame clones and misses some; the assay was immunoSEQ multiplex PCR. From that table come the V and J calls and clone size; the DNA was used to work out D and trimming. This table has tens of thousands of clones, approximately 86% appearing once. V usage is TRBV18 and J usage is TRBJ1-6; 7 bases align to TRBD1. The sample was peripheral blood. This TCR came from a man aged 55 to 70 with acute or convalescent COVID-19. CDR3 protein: CASSLRTGGNSPLHF. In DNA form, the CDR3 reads TGTGCCAGCTCACTCCGGACAGGTGGCAATTCACCCCTCCACTTT.